The next 21 T cell receptor beta chains were all read from a single sample in a study of blood T cell repertoires in COVID-19. Sequenced by immunoSEQ multiplex PCR; TCRdb stores in-frame clones only, minus some. The sample has 200,000 or so clones; roughly 92% are singletons. Specimen: peripheral blood. The source of these receptors is a man between 60 and 75 years old with COVID-19, enrolled during active disease.

The rearrangement uses TRBV12-3 or TRBV12-4 and TRBJ2-1, with D perhaps TRBD1 (6 bases). The CDR3 is made up of 12 amino acids. V was shortened by 6 bases and J by 5 bases, with 8 bases between the two germline ends. The DNA of the CDR3 is TGTGCCAGCAGGTGGACAGACAATGAGCAGTTCTTC. Amino acid sequence: CASRWTDNEQFF.

The CDR3 region is CASSYQTGGTYEQYF. The CDR3 DNA is TGTGCCAGCAGTTACCAGACAGGGGGGACCTACGAGCAGTACTTC. The gene calls are TRBV6-2 or TRBV6-3 and TRBJ2-7, with TRBD1 matching 9 bases. CDR3 length: 15 amino acids. V was clipped by 2 bases and J by 2 bases; unmatched bases: 4. The germline V gene encodes CDR1 MNHEY and CDR2 SVGEGT.

This clone was detected only once. The chain links TRBV15 to TRBJ2-3; 7 bases fit TRBD1. With V trimmed by 0 bases and J by 5 bases, 5 bases remained unmatched. Germline CDR1 reads LNHNV; CDR2 reads YYDKDF (reference sequence). The CDR3 consists of 15 residues. For the CDR3, the DNA is TGTGCCACCAGCAGAGACAGGGGGTCGAGAGATACGCAGTATTTT. Translated: CATSRDRGSRDTQYF.

The rearrangement uses TRBV6-6 and TRBJ1-1; a weak D match, TRBD1 (6 bases). CDR3 size: 13 residues. The germline V and J ends were trimmed by 4 bases and 7 bases, with 13 bases remaining between them. Germline V gene lookup returns CDR1 MNHNY and CDR2 SVGAGI (reference sequence). The CDR3 protein is CASSSGVFGEAFF. The CDR3 nucleotides are TGTGCCAGCAGTTCAGGGGTGTTTGGTGAAGCTTTCTTT.

A single count supports this clone. The V call is TRBV3-1 (or the pseudogene TRBV3-2), the J call TRBJ2-5; 9 bases are shared with TRBD2. The germline gives CDR1 LGHDT, CDR2 YNNKEL (reference sequence). J lost 5 bases, V lost 3 bases, and 16 bases had no gene match. The CDR3 totals 18 residues. CDR3 nucleotide sequence: TGTGCCAGCAGCCACCGACCTGGCGGGGGGGCGGAGTTGGAGACCCAGTACTTC. Protein sequence: CASSHRPGGGAELETQYF.

The chain joins TRBV3-1 (or the pseudogene TRBV3-2) to TRBJ1-2; D call uncertain. The CDR3 is 14 residues long. CDR1 is LGHDT, CDR2 YNNKEL, per germline (reference sequence). V lost 4 bases to trimming and J lost 8 bases, with 17 bases between them. The CDR3 nucleotides are TGTGCCAGCAGCCCTCCGTTAATGGCCGGGGGCTACACCTTC. Amino acid sequence: CASSPPLMAGGYTF.

The gene calls are TRBV9 and TRBJ1-4, with D tentatively TRBD1 (5 bases). The length of the CDR3 is 14 residues. V was pared by 0 bases and J by 5 bases, with 8 bases between. Per germline, CDR1 SGDLS and CDR2 YYNGEE. CDR3 bases: TGTGCCAGCAGCGTAGAGGGACTGAATGAAAAACTGTTTTTT. Its translation is CASSVEGLNEKLFF. Together with reference TRBV9 and TRBJ1-4, the CDR3 gives the full variable domain: DSGVTQTPKHLITATGQRVTLRCSPRSGDLSVYWYQQSLDQGLQFLIQYYNGEERAKGNILERFSAQQFPDLHSELNLSSLELGDSALYFCASSVEGLNEKLFFGSGTQLSVL.

This clone was counted between two and nine times. This CDR3 is CSVGQGGTEAFF. In DNA, the CDR3 is TGCAGCGTTGGACAGGGGGGAACTGAAGCTTTCTTT. V and J are TRBV29-1 and TRBJ1-1; TRBD1 matches 9 bases. Germline CDR1 SQVTM, CDR2 ANQGSEA. There are 12 residues in the CDR3. V was pared by 4 bases and J by 5 bases, with 2 bases of the junction left unmatched.

The rearrangement links TRBV4-1 to TRBJ1-1, with 8 bases identical to TRBD1. This CDR3 contains 16 residues. Germline V gene sequence: CDR1 MGHRA, CDR2 YSYEKL. Unmatched junction bases numbered 11, after V lost 3 bases and J lost 5 bases. The CDR3 reads CASSQGPDRGWTEAFF. Here the CDR3 DNA reads TGCGCCAGCAGCCAGGGGCCTGACAGGGGTTGGACTGAAGCTTTCTTT.

Only one count was recorded for this clone. The gene calls are TRBV6-2 or TRBV6-3 and TRBJ2-7; TRBD2 might be the D (6 bases). This CDR3 comprises 14 residues. CDR1 is MNHEY, CDR2 SVGEGT, per germline. V was clipped by 2 bases and J by 0 bases, with 8 bases between them. The CDR3 sequence: CASSYRRDSYEQYF. CDR3 bases: TGTGCCAGCAGTTACCGGCGGGACTCCTACGAGCAGTACTTC.

The chain links TRBV5-8 to TRBJ2-3; 10 positions agree with TRBD2. The CDR3 is made up of 18 amino acids. With V trimmed by 2 bases and J by 6 bases, 15 bases remained unmatched. Germline CDR1 is SGHTS and CDR2 is YDEGEE. CDR3 in amino acids: CASSFPGLAPGRSDTQYF. CDR3 nucleotide sequence: TGTGCCAGCAGCTTCCCGGGACTAGCGCCTGGACGCAGCGATACGCAGTATTTT. The variable domain in full, completed from reference TRBV5-8 and TRBJ2-3, reads EAGVTQSPTHLIKTRGQQATLRCSPISGHTSVYWYQQALGLGLQFLLWYDEGEERNRGNFPPRFSGRQFPNYSSELNVNALELEDSALYLCASSFPGLAPGRSDTQYFGPGTRLTVL.

The chain is built from TRBV11-3 and TRBJ2-1; a possible D gene is TRBD1 (6 bases). Germline assignment: CDR1 SGHNT and CDR2 YENEEA. The CDR3 contains 15 residues. V lost 4 bases and J lost 8, with 18 bases in between. The CDR3 DNA sequence: TGTGCCAGCAGCTCCGGACAGATCACGATCGATGAGCAGTTCTTC. Translation gives CASSSGQITIDEQFF.

The chain uses TRBV27 and TRBJ2-7; a weak D match, TRBD1 (6 bases). The CDR3 has 16 amino acids. With 6 bases removed from V and 5 bases from J, the gap between germline ends came to 23 bases. The germline V gene has CDR1 MNHEY and CDR2 SMNVEV (reference sequence). The DNA for the CDR3 is TGTGCCAGCAGCTCCCCAGGGGTAGGGTACGTCCACGAGCAGTACTTC. Its translation: CASSSPGVGYVHEQYF.

The chain links TRBV5-4 to TRBJ1-2; D perhaps matches TRBD1 (6 bases). This CDR3 has 14 residues. The germline CDR1 and CDR2 sequences are SGHNT and YYREEE (reference sequence). V lost 4 bases to trimming and J lost 3 bases, with 13 bases between them. The CDR3 nucleotides are TGTGCCAGCAGCCAACAGGGTCACTACTATGGCTACACCTTC. It encodes CASSQQGHYYGYTF.

The rearrangement links TRBV19 to TRBJ2-2; 8 nucleotides align to TRBD2. CDR3 length: 13 amino acids. Germline V CDR1 and CDR2: LNHDA, SQIVND (reference sequence). V shed 5 bases and J 13 bases; nucleotides not matched to a gene: 9. Written as DNA, the CDR3 is TGTGCCAGTAGTGACGTCCCGGGACTAGGGCTGTTTTTT. This encodes CASSDVPGLGLFF.

The V call is TRBV11-3, the J call TRBJ2-1; D is perhaps TRBD1 (6 bases). V was clipped by 5 bases and J by 8 bases, with 19 bases between them. Germline CDR1 and CDR2: SGHNT and YENEEA. There are 15 residues in the CDR3. CDR3 in amino acids: CASSPEGEARDEQFF. The CDR3, as DNA: TGTGCCAGCAGCCCAGAGGGGGAAGCCCGGGATGAGCAGTTCTTC.

The chain carries TRBV28 and TRBJ1-5; 7 nucleotides line up with TRBD1. V dropped 2 bases and J dropped 4; count of bases not matched to a gene: 5. The CDR3 length is 15 residues. The germline V gene has CDR1 MDHEN and CDR2 SYDVKM. The CDR3 sequence: CASSLTGQTNQPQHF. CDR3 DNA sequence: TGTGCCAGCAGTTTAACGGGACAGACAAATCAGCCCCAGCATTTT.

A single count supports this clone. The rearrangement links TRBV5-1 to TRBJ2-7, with TRBD2 matching 9 bases. CDR1 is SGHRS and CDR2 is YFSETQ in the germline V gene. CDR3 length: 14 residues. V was pared by 0 bases and J by 6 bases, with 4 bases of the junction left unmatched. CDR3 in amino acids: CASSLVAGVSEQYF. The DNA of the CDR3 is TGCGCCAGCAGCTTGGTAGCGGGAGTAAGCGAGCAGTACTTC.

This chain joins TRBV9 and TRBJ1-2; 9 bases align to TRBD1. The ends lost 2 bases at V and 0 bases at J; junction bases unmatched: 5. Germline CDR1 is SGDLS and CDR2 is YYNGEE. The CDR3 loop spans 16 amino acids. Here the CDR3 reads CASSVTGTGSNYGYTF. CDR3 sequence (DNA): TGTGCCAGCAGCGTTACCGGGACAGGGTCTAACTATGGCTACACCTTC. Full variable domain (remainder filled in from reference TRBV9 and TRBJ1-2): DSGVTQTPKHLITATGQRVTLRCSPRSGDLSVYWYQQSLDQGLQFLIQYYNGEERAKGNILERFSAQQFPDLHSELNLSSLELGDSALYFCASSVTGTGSNYGYTFGSGTRLTVV.

The V gene is TRBV6-4, the J gene TRBJ1-1; D possibly corresponds to TRBD1 (5 bases). The CDR3 runs 13 residues. CDR1 is MRHNA and CDR2 is SNTAGT in the germline V gene. The V end was cut by 4 bases, the J end by 5 bases, with 11 bases between. The CDR3 spells CASSAGDGTEAFF. The CDR3 DNA is TGTGCCAGCAGTGCGGGGGATGGGACTGAAGCTTTCTTT.

The gene calls are TRBV5-6 and TRBJ2-5; D might be TRBD1 (6 bases). There are 16 residues in the CDR3. The V and J ends lost 0 bases and 1 base respectively, with 13 bases between them. Germline assignment: CDR1 SGHDT and CDR2 YYEEEE. CDR3 amino acids: CASSLARGQIQETQYF. The CDR3 bases are TGTGCCAGCAGCTTGGCCCGCGGACAGATCCAAGAGACCCAGTACTTC.